These 20 T cell receptor beta chains were all obtained from the same sample, sequenced in a study of CD8+ T cells in alopecia areata. Extracted from the samples, RNA was reverse transcribed into cDNA to serve as the sequencing template. Produced via immunoSEQ multiplex PCR; TCRdb's table is partial and in-frame only. This repertoire shows about 250,000 clones, over 45% found once; its top ten account for around 0.92%. Treatment specified: oral pan-JAK inhibitor, 5-10 mg twice daily. This specimen was CD4+ T cells sorted from blood, taken between weeks 51 and 52, from a patient treated with tofacitinib. These TCRs come from a human donor with alopecia areata.

This clone appeared once. V is TRBV6-5 and J is TRBJ2-7; D uncertain. This CDR3 has 11 residues. Germline V lookup: CDR1 MNHEY, CDR2 SVGAGI. The V gene lost 4 bases and the J gene lost 3 bases, with 4 bases spanning the gap. Here the CDR3 reads CASSWNYEQYF. Here the CDR3 DNA reads TGTGCCAGCAGTTGGAACTACGAGCAGTACTTC.

This sequence joins TRBV27 and TRBJ2-2; maybe TRBD2 (5 bases). Trimming left V 3 bases short and J 4 bases short, with 15 bases between. The CDR3 has 16 amino acids. Germline assignment: CDR1 MNHEY and CDR2 SMNVEV (reference sequence). The CDR3 spells CASSFPLGRGTGELFF. The CDR3 DNA is TGTGCCAGCAGTTTCCCTTTAGGGAGAGGCACCGGGGAGCTGTTTTTT.

The chain combines TRBV4-2 with TRBJ1-5; possible D gene TRBD1, 5 bases. V shed 1 base and J shed 6 bases, with 13 bases lying between them. The V gene's germline CDR1 is LGHNA and CDR2 YNFKEQ. The CDR3 is made up of 15 amino acids. The CDR3 DNA reads TGTGCCAGCAGCCAAGCTGGGGGTCAGCCTCAGCCCCAGCATTTT. It is translated as CASSQAGGQPQPQHF.

This clone has only a few counts. Other DNA sequences within the sample encode an identical CDR3. The V and J genes are TRBV5-4 and TRBJ2-7; D possibly corresponds to TRBD1 (6 bases). The CDR3 contains 13 residues. V was pared by 2 bases and J by 3 bases, with 9 bases between. CDR1 and CDR2 from the germline V gene are SGHNT and YYREEE (reference sequence). The CDR3: CASSLGQSYEQYF. The CDR3 nucleotides read TGTGCCAGCAGCTTAGGACAGAGCTACGAGCAGTACTTC.

The rearrangement uses TRBV7-2 and TRBJ1-6; 8 bases are a match to TRBD1. The CDR3 loop spans 14 amino acids. The ends lost 5 bases at V and 11 bases at J; junction bases unmatched: 8. CDR1 is SGHTA and CDR2 is FQGNSA in the germline V gene. CDR3: CASSTNGQGTPLHF. The CDR3 DNA follows: TGTGCCAGCAGCACCAACGGACAGGGAACACCCCTCCACTTT. The full variable domain, with the rest looked up from reference TRBV7-2 and TRBJ1-6, is GAGVSQSPSNKVTEKGKDVELRCDPISGHTALYWYRQSLGQGLEFLIYFQGNSAPDKSGLPSDRFSAERTGGSVSTLTIQRTQQEDSAVYLCASSTNGQGTPLHFGNGTRLTVT.

V and J are TRBV5-1 and TRBJ1-1; possible D gene TRBD1, 5 bases. The length of the CDR3 is 18 residues. Germline CDR1 is SGHRS and CDR2 is YFSETQ. V was pared by 0 bases and J by 0 bases, with 18 bases between. The CDR3: CASSLGKGWTGMNTEAFF. The CDR3 nucleotides read TGCGCCAGCAGCTTGGGGAAGGGGTGGACGGGGATGAACACTGAAGCTTTCTTT.

The chain uses TRBV29-1 and TRBJ1-4; 7 bases agree with TRBD1. Trimming took 4 bases from V and 5 from J; bases not matched to a gene: 4. The germline V gene encodes CDR1 SQVTM and CDR2 ANQGSEA. This CDR3 is 13 amino acids long. The CDR3 region is CSVVQGRNEKLFF. DNA of the CDR3: TGCAGCGTTGTACAGGGGCGGAATGAAAAACTGTTTTTT. The full variable domain, rest sourced from reference TRBV29-1 and TRBJ1-4, is SAVISQKPSRDICQRGTSLTIQCQVDSQVTMMFWYRQQPGQSLTLIATANQGSEATYESGFVIDKFPISRPNLTFSTLTVSNMSPEDSSIYLCSVVQGRNEKLFFGSGTQLSVL.

The chain has TRBV5-6 and TRBJ2-5, with 7 bases that match TRBD1. The CDR3 has 15 amino acids. Looked up from germline, CDR1 is SGHDT and CDR2 is YYEEEE. After removal of 4 bases from V and 3 bases from J, the junction contained 9 bases not matched to a gene. CDR3 bases: TGTGCCAGCAGCCGAGTCCGGGACAGAGAAGAGACCCAGTACTTC. It is translated as CASSRVRDREETQYF.

Comment on this clone: The identical CDR3 is also encoded by other nucleotide sequences in the sample. The chain carries TRBV9 and TRBJ2-3; D not resolved. This CDR3 has 12 residues. Looked up from germline, CDR1 is SGDLS and CDR2 is YYNGEE. Trimming shortened V by 0 bases and J by 3 bases, and 2 bases separated the two germline ends. CDR3 in amino acids: CASSVATDTQYF. Written as DNA, the CDR3 is TGTGCCAGCAGCGTAGCTACAGATACGCAGTATTTT.

This clone came up many times. The chain combines TRBV30 with TRBJ1-2; D gene uncertain. V was clipped by 3 bases and J by 4 bases, with 18 bases between them. This CDR3 has 15 amino acids. Germline values: CDR1 GTSNPN, CDR2 SVGIG (reference sequence). CDR3 sequence: CAWREPWERVYGYTF. DNA of the CDR3: TGTGCCTGGAGAGAACCCTGGGAAAGGGTCTATGGCTACACCTTC.

A few counts support this clone. The rearrangement joins TRBV7-2 to TRBJ2-1; D unclear. V shed 5 bases and J shed 3 bases, with 14 bases lying between them. From germline, CDR1 is SGHTA and CDR2 FQGNSA. The CDR3 loop spans 15 amino acids. The CDR3: CASSAHPPGYNEQFF. In DNA form, the CDR3 reads TGTGCCAGCAGCGCACACCCACCGGGCTACAATGAGCAGTTCTTC. The whole variable domain, remainder taken from reference TRBV7-2 and TRBJ2-1, is GAGVSQSPSNKVTEKGKDVELRCDPISGHTALYWYRQSLGQGLEFLIYFQGNSAPDKSGLPSDRFSAERTGGSVSTLTIQRTQQEDSAVYLCASSAHPPGYNEQFFGPGTRLTVL.

The rearrangement uses TRBV2 and TRBJ1-1; TRBD1 might be the D (5 bases). This CDR3 has 13 residues. The germline gives CDR1 SNHLY, CDR2 FYNNEI. V lost 5 bases and J lost 4, with 11 bases in between. For the CDR3, the DNA is TGTGCCAGCAGTCTGGACACCGGCACTGAAGCTTTCTTT. This encodes CASSLDTGTEAFF. The variable domain in full, with the rest retrieved from reference TRBV2 and TRBJ1-1, is EPEVTQTPSHQVTQMGQEVILRCVPISNHLYFYWYRQILGQKVEFLVSFYNNEISEKSEIFDDQFSVERPDGSNFTLKIRSTKLEDSAMYFCASSLDTGTEAFFGQGTRLTVV.

The chain combines TRBV6-5 with TRBJ1-6, with D uncertain. Trimming shortened V by 4 bases and J by 5 bases, and 12 bases separated the two germline ends. Germline CDR1 and CDR2: MNHEY and SVGAGI. This CDR3 is 15 amino acids long. DNA of the CDR3: TGTGCCAGCAGTTTTAGACATGACAATAATTCACCCCTCCACTTT. This translates into CASSFRHDNNSPLHF.

This clone was counted a few times. The chain combines TRBV10-3 with TRBJ2-5, with 9 nucleotides matching TRBD1. The CDR3 extends over 14 amino acids. Germline CDR1 ENHRY, CDR2 SYGVKD. J gave up 3 bases and V 8 bases, and 7 bases lay outside the gene matches. CDR3 residues: CAIAGQGGKETQYF. In DNA, the CDR3 is TGTGCCATCGCGGGACAGGGTGGGAAAGAGACCCAGTACTTC.

The gene calls are TRBV7-2 and TRBJ1-1; no firm D call. Per the germline V gene, CDR1 is SGHTA and CDR2 is FQGNSA. The V gene lost 5 bases and the J gene lost 6 bases, with 16 bases spanning the gap. The CDR3 loop spans 14 amino acids. CDR3 region: CASSPHVPAPEAFF. The CDR3 bases are TGTGCCAGCAGCCCCCATGTCCCGGCCCCTGAAGCTTTCTTT. The whole variable domain, remainder taken from reference TRBV7-2 and TRBJ1-1, is GAGVSQSPSNKVTEKGKDVELRCDPISGHTALYWYRQSLGQGLEFLIYFQGNSAPDKSGLPSDRFSAERTGGSVSTLTIQRTQQEDSAVYLCASSPHVPAPEAFFGQGTRLTVV.

CDR3 coding DNA: TGCAGCGTCCAGGGGGCGGCCGGGGAGCTGTTTTTT. The encoded protein is CSVQGAAGELFF. The chain has TRBV29-1 and TRBJ2-2; 8 bases map to TRBD1. The length of the CDR3 is 12 residues. Germline loops: CDR1 SQVTM, CDR2 ANQGSEA. V shed 6 bases and J 6 bases; nucleotides not matched to a gene: 3.

The rearrangement links TRBV30 to TRBJ1-1; tentatively, D is TRBD1 (5 bases). Germline-derived CDR1 and CDR2 are GTSNPN and SVGIG (reference sequence). V was cut by 5 bases and J by 6 bases, with 19 bases left in between. This CDR3 spans 14 amino acids. The CDR3 DNA reads as TGTGCCTGGGACACCCAGAATGGGGGGGCTGAAGCTTTCTTT. Translated: CAWDTQNGGAEAFF.

This clone appeared a few times. The rearrangement joins TRBV2 to TRBJ1-2; D is unresolved. V dropped 8 bases and J dropped 7 bases, with 11 bases sitting between them. The germline CDR1 and CDR2 sequences are SNHLY and FYNNEI. The CDR3 has 11 amino acids. The CDR3 spells CASGVYSGYTF. CDR3 nucleotide sequence: TGTGCCAGCGGAGTATACTCTGGCTACACCTTC.

A single count supports this clone. The sample carries other DNA sequences with the same CDR3. V and J are TRBV29-1 and TRBJ1-2; TRBD1 agrees at 8 bases. Germline loops: CDR1 SQVTM, CDR2 ANQGSEA. Germline trimming cut 6 bases from V and 2 bases from J; bases unmatched to any gene: 2. The CDR3 loop spans 12 amino acids. In DNA form, the CDR3 reads TGCAGCGTAGGGACAGGCAACTATGGCTACACCTTC. Translation gives CSVGTGNYGYTF.

The chain recombines TRBV6-6 with TRBJ2-5; 12 nucleotides agree with TRBD2. Germline assignment: CDR1 MNHNY and CDR2 SVGAGI (reference sequence). The trim removed 5 bases at V and 9 bases at J, leaving 10 bases unmatched. CDR3 length: 15 residues. CDR3: CASSTGLAGIEAQYF. CDR3 nucleotide sequence: TGTGCCAGCAGTACCGGACTAGCGGGGATCGAGGCCCAGTACTTC.